This TCR beta chain originates from a study of blood T cell repertoires in COVID-19. Study at large: PBMCs, B-cell-depleted T cells, or T cells provided the cDNA or gDNA that made up the material.

This CDR3 has 13 residues. From germline, CDR1 is SGHTA and CDR2 FQGNSA. J gave up 6 bases and V 3 bases, and 2 bases lay outside the gene matches. The assay was immunoSEQ multiplex PCR, and TCRdb's table has in-frame clones only and misses some. The profile shows 200,000 to 250,000 clones, roughly 84% of them singletons. This clonotype was sampled from a woman aged 25 to 39 who had recovered from COVID-19. This chain links TRBV7-2 with TRBJ2-1; TRBD2 aligns across 7 bases. Sequencing was performed on peripheral blood. DNA of the CDR3: TGTGCCAGCAGCTTGGGGGGGGGCAATGAGCAGTTCTTC. The encoded protein is CASSLGGGNEQFF.